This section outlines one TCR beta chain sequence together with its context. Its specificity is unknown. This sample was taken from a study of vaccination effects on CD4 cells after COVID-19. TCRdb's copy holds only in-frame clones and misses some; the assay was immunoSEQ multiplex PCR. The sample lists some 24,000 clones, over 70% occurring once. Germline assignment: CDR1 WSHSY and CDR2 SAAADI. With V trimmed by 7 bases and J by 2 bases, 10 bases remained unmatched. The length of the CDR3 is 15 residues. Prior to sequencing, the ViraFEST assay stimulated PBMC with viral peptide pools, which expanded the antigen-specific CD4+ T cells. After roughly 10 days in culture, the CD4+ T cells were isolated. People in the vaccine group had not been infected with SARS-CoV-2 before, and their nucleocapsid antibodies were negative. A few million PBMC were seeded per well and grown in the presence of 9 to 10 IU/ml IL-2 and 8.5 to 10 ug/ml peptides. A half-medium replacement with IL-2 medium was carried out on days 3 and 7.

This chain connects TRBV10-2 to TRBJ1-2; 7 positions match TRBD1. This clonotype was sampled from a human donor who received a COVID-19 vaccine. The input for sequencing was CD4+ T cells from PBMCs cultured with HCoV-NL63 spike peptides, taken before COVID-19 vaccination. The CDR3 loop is CASTEQGTINYGYTF. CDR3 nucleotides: TGCGCCAGCACAGAACAGGGGACCATAAACTATGGCTACACCTTC.